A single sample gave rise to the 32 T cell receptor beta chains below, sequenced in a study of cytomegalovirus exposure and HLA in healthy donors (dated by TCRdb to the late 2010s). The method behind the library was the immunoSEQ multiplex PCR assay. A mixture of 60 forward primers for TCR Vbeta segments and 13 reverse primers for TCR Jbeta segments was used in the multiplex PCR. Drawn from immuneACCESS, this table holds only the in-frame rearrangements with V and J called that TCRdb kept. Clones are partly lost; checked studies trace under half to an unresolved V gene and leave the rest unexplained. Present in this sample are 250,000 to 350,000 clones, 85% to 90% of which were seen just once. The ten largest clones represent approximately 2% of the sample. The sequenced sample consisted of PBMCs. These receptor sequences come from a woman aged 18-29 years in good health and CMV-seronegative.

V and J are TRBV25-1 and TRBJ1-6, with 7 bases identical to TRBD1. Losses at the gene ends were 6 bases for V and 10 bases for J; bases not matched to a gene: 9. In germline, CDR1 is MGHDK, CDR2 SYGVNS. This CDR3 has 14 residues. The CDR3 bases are TGTGCCAGCAGGGAAGGGGGCCCCTTCTCACCCCTCCACTTT. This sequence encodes CASREGGPFSPLHF.

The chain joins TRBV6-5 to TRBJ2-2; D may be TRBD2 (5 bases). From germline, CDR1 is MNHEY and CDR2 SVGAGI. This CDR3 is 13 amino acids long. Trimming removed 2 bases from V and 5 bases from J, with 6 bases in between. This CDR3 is CASSYSGTGELFF. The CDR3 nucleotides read TGTGCCAGCAGTTACAGCGGTACCGGGGAGCTGTTTTTT.

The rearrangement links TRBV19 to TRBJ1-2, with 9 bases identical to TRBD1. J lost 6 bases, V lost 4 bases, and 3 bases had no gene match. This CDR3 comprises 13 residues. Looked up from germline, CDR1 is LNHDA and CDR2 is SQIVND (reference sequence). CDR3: CASSTQGADGYTF. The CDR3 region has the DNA TGTGCCAGTAGTACACAGGGGGCGGATGGCTACACCTTC.

CDR3 sequence: CAIKGQSTDTQYF. In DNA, the CDR3 is TGTGCCATCAAAGGACAGAGCACAGATACGCAGTATTTT. This chain connects TRBV10-3 to TRBJ2-3; TRBD1 might be the D (6 bases). Per germline, CDR1 ENHRY and CDR2 SYGVKD. The CDR3 length is 13 residues. V gave up 7 bases and J gave up 0 bases, with 8 bases separating them.

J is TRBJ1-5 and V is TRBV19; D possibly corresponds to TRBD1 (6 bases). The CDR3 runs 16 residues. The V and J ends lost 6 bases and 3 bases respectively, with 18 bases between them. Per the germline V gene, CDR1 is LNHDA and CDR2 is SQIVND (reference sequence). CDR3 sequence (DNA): TGTGCCAGTAGCAGGGGAACTTGGGAGACCAATCAGCCCCAGCATTTT. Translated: CASSRGTWETNQPQHF.

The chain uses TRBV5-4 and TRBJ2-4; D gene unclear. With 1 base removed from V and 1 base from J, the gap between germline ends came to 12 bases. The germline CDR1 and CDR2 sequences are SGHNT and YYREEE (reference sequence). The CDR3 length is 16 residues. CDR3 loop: CASSLPYGEAKNIQYF. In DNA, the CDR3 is TGTGCCAGCAGCTTGCCCTATGGAGAGGCCAAAAACATTCAGTACTTC.

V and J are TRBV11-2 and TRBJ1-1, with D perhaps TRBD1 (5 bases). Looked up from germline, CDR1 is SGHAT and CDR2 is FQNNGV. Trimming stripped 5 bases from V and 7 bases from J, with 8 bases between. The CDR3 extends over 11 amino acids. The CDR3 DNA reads TGTGCCAGCAGCGGCGGGGGTGAAGCTTTCTTT. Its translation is CASSGGGEAFF.

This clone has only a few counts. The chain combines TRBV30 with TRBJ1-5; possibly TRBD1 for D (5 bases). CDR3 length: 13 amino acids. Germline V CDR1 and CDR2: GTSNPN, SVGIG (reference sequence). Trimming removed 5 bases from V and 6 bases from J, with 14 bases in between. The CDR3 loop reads CAWGDSFGQPQHF. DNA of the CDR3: TGTGCCTGGGGCGACAGTTTCGGTCAGCCCCAGCATTTT.

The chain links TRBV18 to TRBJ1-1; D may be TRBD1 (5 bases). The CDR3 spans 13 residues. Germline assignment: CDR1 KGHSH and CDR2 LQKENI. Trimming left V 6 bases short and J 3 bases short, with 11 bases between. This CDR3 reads CASSLQGDTEAFF. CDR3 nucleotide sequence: TGTGCCAGCTCCCTTCAGGGCGACACTGAAGCTTTCTTT.

The CDR3 DNA reads as TGTGCCAGCTCACCCAAGGGGGCCAATGAAAAACTGTTTTTT. Protein sequence: CASSPKGANEKLFF. The genes are TRBV18 and TRBJ1-4; 7 bases fit TRBD1. V trimming: 3 bases; J trimming: 5 bases; junction bases outside the gene matches: 3. Per the germline V gene, CDR1 is KGHSH and CDR2 is LQKENI. The CDR3 contains 14 residues.

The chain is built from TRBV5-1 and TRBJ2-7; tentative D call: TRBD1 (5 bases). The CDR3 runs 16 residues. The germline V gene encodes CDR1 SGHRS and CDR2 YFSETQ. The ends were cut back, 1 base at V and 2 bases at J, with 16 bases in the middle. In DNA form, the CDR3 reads TGCGCCAGCAGCTTGTTCCCAGGGCAGGCCCCCTACGAGCAGTACTTC. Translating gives CASSLFPGQAPYEQYF.

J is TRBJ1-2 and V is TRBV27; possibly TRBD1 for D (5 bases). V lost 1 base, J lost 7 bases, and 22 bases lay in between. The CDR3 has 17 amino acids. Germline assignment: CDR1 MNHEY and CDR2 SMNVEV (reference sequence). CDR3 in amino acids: CASSLYPQIGGFGGYTF. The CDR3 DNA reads TGTGCCAGCAGTTTATATCCCCAGATTGGGGGGTTTGGTGGCTACACCTTC.

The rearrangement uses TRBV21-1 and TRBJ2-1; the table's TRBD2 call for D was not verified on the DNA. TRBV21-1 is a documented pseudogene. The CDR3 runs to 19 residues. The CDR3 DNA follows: TGTGCCAGCAGCAAATGTGAAGCGGGGGGACCCTGGCCCTACAATGAGCAGTTCTTC. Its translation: CASSKCEAGGPWPYNEQFF.

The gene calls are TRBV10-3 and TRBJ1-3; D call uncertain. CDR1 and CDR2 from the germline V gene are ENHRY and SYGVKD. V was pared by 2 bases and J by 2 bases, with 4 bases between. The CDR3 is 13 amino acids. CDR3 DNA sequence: TGTGCCATCAGTGAGACAGCTGGAAACACCATATATTTT. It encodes CAISETAGNTIYF.

The CDR3 protein is CASSPVVVGEQYF. CDR3 sequence (DNA): TGTGCCAGCAGCCCGGTGGTCGTCGGCGAGCAGTACTTC. The J gene is TRBJ2-7, the V gene TRBV5-5; no reliable D call. Trimming took 4 bases from V and 6 from J, leaving 14 bases between them. CDR3 length: 13 residues. CDR1 and CDR2 (germline): SGHKS, YYEKEE (reference sequence).

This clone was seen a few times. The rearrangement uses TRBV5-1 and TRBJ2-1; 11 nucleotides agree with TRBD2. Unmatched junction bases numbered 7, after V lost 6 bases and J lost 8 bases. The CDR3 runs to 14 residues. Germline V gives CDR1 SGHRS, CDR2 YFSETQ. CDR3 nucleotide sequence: TGCGCCAGCACTAGCGGGGGGAGGTTCGATGAGCAGTTCTTC. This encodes CASTSGGRFDEQFF.

CDR3 DNA: TGTGCCAGCAGCTTAGACGGCAGGAACTATGGCTACACCTTC. It is translated as CASSLDGRNYGYTF. The gene calls are TRBV7-9 and TRBJ1-2; D unclear. With 1 base removed from V and 2 bases from J, the gap between germline ends came to 8 bases. The CDR3 contains 14 residues. The germline V gene encodes CDR1 SEHNR and CDR2 FQNEAQ (reference sequence). Looking up the rest from reference TRBV7-9 and TRBJ1-2 gives the full variable domain: DTGVSQNPRHKITKRGQNVTFRCDPISEHNRLYWYRQTLGQGPEFLTYFQNEAQLEKSRLLSDRFSAERPKGSFSTLEIQRTEQGDSAMYLCASSLDGRNYGYTFGSGTRLTVV.

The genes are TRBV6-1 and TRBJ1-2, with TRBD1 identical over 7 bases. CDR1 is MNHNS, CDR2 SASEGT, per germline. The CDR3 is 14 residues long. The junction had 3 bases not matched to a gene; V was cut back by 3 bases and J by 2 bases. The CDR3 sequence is CASSEMTGNYGYTF. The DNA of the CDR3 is TGTGCCAGCAGTGAGATGACAGGGAACTATGGCTACACCTTC.

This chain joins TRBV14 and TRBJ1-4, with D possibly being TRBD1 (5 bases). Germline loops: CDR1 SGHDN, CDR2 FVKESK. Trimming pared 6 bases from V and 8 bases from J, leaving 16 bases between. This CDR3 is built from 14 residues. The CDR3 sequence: CASSRTQTREKLFF. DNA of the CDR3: TGTGCCAGCAGTCGGACACAAACGCGCGAAAAACTGTTTTTT.

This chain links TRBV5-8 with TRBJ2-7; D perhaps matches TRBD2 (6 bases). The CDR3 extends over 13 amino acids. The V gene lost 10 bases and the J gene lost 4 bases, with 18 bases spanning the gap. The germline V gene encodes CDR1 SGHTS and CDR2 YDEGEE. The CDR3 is CACLGGTRYEQYF. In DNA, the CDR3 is TGTGCCTGCCTTGGGGGGACTCGGTACGAGCAGTACTTC.

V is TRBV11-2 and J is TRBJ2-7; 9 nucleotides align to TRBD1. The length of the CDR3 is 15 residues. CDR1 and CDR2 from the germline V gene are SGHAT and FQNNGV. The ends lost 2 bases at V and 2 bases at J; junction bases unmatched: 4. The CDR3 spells CASSLLGTGPYEQYF. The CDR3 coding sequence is TGTGCCAGCAGCTTATTGGGGACAGGGCCCTACGAGCAGTACTTC.

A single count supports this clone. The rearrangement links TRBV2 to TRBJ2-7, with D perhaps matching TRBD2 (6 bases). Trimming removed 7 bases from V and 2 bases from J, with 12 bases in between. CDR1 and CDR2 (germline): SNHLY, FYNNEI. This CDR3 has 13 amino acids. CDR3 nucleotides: TGTGCCAGCAATCCTAGCGAAGCCTACGAGCAGTACTTC. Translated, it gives CASNPSEAYEQYF.

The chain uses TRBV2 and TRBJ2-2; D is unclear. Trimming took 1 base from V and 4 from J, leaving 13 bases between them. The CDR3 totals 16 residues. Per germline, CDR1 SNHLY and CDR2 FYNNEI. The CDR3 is CASSEVPRLSTGELFF. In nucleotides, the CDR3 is TGTGCCAGCAGTGAAGTCCCCAGGCTTTCCACCGGGGAGCTGTTTTTT.

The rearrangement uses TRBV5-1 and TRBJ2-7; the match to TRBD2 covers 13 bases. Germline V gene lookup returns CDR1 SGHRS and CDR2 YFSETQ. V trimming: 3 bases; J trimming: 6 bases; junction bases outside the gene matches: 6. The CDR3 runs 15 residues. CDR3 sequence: CASSSTSGGASEQYF. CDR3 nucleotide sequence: TGCGCCAGCAGCTCAACTAGCGGGGGGGCCTCCGAGCAGTACTTC.

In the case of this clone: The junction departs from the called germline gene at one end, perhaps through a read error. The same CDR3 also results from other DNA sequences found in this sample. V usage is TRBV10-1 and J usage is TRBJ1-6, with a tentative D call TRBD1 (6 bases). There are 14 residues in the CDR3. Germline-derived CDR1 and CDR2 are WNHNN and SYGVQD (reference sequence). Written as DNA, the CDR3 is TGCGCCAGCAGCCCAACAGGGCCGAATTCCCCCCTCCACTTT. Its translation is CASSPTGPNSPLHF.

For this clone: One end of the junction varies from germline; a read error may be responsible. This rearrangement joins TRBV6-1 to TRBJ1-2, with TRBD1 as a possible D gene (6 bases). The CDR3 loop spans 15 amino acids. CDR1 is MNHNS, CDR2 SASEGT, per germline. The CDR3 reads CASTELDPGDYGYTF. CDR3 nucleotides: TGTGCCAGCACTGAATTGGACCCAGGGGACTATGGCTACACCTTC.

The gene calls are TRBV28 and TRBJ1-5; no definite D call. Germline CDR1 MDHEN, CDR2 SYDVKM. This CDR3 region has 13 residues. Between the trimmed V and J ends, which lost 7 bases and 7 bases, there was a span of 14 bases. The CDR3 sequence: CASIEQLGQPQHF. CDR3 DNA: TGTGCCAGCATAGAACAGTTAGGACAGCCCCAGCATTTT.

CDR3: CSVDPDTYYGYTF. DNA for the CDR3: TGCAGCGTTGATCCGGACACGTACTATGGCTACACCTTC. The V call is TRBV29-1, the J call TRBJ1-2; possibly TRBD1 for D (5 bases). The V gene lost 3 bases and the J gene lost 3 bases, with 11 bases spanning the gap. The CDR3 is 13 residues long. Germline CDR1 SQVTM, CDR2 ANQGSEA.

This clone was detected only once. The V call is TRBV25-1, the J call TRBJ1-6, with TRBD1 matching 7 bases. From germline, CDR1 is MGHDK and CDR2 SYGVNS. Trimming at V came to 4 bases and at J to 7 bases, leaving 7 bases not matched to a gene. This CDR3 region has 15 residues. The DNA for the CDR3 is TGTGCCAGCAGTGGCCGGACAGGTTCCAATTCACCCCTCCACTTT. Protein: CASSGRTGSNSPLHF. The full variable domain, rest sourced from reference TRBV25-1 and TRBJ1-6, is EADIYQTPRYLVIGTGKKITLECSQTMGHDKMYWYQQDPGMELHLIHYSYGVNSTEKGDLSSESTVSRIRTEHFPLTLESARPSHTSQYLCASSGRTGSNSPLHFGNGTRLTVT.

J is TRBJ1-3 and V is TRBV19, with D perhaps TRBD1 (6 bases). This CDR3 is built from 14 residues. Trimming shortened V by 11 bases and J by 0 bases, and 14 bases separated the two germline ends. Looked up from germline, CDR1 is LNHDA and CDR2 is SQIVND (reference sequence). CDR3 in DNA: TGTGCCGGCGGACAGACAACCTCTGGAAACACCATATATTTT. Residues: CAGGQTTSGNTIYF.

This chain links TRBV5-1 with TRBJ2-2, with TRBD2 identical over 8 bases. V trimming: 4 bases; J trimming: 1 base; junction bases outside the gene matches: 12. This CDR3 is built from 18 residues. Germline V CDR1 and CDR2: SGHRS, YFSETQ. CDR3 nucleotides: TGCGCCAGCAGCCTCGGGGCGACGGCGGGGGGGAACACCGGGGAGCTGTTTTTT. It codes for CASSLGATAGGNTGELFF. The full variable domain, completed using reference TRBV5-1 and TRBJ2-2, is KAGVTQTPRYLIKTRGQQVTLSCSPISGHRSVSWYQQTPGQGLQFLFEYFSETQRNKGNFPGRFSGRQFSNSRSEMNVSTLELGDSALYLCASSLGATAGGNTGELFFGEGSRLTVL.

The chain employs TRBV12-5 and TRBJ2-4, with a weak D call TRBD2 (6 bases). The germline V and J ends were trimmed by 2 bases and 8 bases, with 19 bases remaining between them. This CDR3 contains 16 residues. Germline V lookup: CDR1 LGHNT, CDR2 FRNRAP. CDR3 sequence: CASGLPATGEPDIQYF. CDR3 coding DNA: TGTGCTAGTGGTTTGCCTGCTACGGGGGAACCAGACATTCAGTACTTC.